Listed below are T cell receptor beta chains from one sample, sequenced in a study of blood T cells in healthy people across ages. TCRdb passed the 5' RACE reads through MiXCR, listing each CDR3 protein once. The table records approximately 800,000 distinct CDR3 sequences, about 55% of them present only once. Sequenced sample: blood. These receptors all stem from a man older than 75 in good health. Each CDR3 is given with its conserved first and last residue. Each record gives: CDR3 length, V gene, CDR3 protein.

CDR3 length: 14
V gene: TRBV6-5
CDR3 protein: CASSLTGGTYEQYF

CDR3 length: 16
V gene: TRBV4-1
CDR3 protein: CASSPSSGRAINEQFF

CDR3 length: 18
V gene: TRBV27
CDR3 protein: CASSYRGPLLSGANVLTF

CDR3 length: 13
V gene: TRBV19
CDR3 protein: CASSIGPSYEQYF

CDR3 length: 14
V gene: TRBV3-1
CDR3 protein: CASSQEGIEQPQHF

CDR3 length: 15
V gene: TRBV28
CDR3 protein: CASSTPGLSTYEQYF

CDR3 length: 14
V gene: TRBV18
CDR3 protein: CASSPLMSESEQFF

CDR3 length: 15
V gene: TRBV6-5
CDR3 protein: CASGGSGLGYNEQFF

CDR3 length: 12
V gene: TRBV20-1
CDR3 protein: CSARVGAQPQHF

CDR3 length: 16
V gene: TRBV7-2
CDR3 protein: CASSLRGRRNTGELFF

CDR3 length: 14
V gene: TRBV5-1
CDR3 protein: CASSPNTGGLEAFF

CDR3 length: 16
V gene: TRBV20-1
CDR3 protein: CSALIRGQGASYEQYF

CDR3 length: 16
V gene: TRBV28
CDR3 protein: CASSRGQGAQGYGYTF

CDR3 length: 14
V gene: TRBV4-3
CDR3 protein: CASSLASRSYEQYF

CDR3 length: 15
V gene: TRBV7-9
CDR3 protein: CASSLGMGVYNEQFF

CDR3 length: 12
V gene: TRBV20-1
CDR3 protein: CSASGVVETQFF

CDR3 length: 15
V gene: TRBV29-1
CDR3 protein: CSVALAGGPYNEQFF

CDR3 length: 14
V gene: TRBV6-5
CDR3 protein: CASENRARNTEAFF

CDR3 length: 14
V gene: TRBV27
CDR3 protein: CASSPRGRSYGYTF

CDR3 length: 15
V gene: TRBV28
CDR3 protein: CASSSSFPTNEKLFF

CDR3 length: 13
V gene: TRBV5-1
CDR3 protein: CASSLVSQNEQFF

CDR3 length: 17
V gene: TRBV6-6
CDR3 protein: CASSYATSGIQTYEQYF

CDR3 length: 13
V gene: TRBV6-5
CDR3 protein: CATRAWGQETQYF

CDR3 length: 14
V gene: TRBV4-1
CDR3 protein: CASSQDLARNEQFF

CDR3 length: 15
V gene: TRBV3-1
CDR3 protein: CASSPRPAGNNEQFF

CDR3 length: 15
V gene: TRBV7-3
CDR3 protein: CASSLGTPSTDTQYF

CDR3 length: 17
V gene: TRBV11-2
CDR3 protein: CASSLRLASRYGGELFF

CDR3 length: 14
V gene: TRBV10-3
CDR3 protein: CAIADRGFTYEQYF

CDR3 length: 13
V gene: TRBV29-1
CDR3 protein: CSVGDRVFGTQYF

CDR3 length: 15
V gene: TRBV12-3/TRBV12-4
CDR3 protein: CASSLLGARGETQYF

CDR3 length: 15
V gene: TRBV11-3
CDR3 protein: CASRSTASNTGELFF

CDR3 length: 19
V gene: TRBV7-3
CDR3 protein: CASSFPKDPGTSGQETQYF

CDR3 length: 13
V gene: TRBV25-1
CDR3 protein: CASSPNHGENLFF

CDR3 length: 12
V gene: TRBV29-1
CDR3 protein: CSAGQANQPQHF

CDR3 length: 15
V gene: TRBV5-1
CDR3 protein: CATSPTGTGFHEQYF

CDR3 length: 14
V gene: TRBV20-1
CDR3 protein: CSARDRGAGEKLFF

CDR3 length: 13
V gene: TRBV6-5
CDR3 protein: CAIGSRRGNEQFF

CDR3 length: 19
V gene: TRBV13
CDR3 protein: CASSHKLGVGRRGLRGYTF

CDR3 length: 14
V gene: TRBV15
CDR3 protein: CATSKRTGIDEQYF

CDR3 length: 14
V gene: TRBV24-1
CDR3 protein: CATSDYGPGAGYTF

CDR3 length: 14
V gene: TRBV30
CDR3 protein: CAWSLQGVGEKLFF